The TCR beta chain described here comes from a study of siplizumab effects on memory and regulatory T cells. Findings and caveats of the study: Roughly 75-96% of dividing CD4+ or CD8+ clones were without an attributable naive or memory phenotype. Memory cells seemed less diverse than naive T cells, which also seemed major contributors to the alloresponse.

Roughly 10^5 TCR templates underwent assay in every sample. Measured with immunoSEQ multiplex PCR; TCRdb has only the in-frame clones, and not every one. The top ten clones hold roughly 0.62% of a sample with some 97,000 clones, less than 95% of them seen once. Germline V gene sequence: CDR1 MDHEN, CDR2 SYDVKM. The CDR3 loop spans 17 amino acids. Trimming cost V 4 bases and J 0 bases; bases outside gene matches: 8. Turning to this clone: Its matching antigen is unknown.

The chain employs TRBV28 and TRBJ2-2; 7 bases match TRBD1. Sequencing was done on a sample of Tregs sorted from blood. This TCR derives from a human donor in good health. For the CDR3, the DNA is TGTGCCAGCAGTTACTACCACAGGGGCGCGAACACCGGGGAGCTGTTTTTT. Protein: CASSYYHRGANTGELFF.